This TCR beta chain was sequenced for a study of human T cells and chemical hapten exposure. Study-level information: Scalp application of diphenylcyclopropenone was performed weekly in patients across the entire approximately 26-week study. Affected patients, primarily female, had alopecia areata, totalis or universalis.

V was clipped by 6 bases and J by 1 base; unmatched bases: 2. Germline V gene data show CDR1 as DFQATT and CDR2 as SNEGSKA (reference sequence). This CDR3 is built from 13 residues. Findings and caveats of the study: Once DPC sensitization occurred, TCRs above 1 in 1000 frequency showed no change.

TCRdb processed the RACE reads anew with MiXCR; each CDR3 protein has one entry. The data contain tens of thousands of distinct CDR3 sequences, more than 9% of them singletons. In its sample, this clonotype was seen many times. Its specificity is not known. The sample's time point: pre-sensitization, week 0. Sample treatment: therapeutic diphenylcyclopropenone sensitization with weekly scalp DPC. Blood sampling preceded each patch test application. The receptor was derived from a man in his forties with alopecia areata. Some clones in this sample may be carry-over from other donors' samples. The source was whole blood, collected in connection with sensitization to the hapten diphenylcyclopropenone (DPC). V usage is TRBV20-1 and J usage is TRBJ1-1; the match to TRBD1 covers 10 bases. In nucleotides, the CDR3 is TGCAGTGCCGGGACAGGGGCGAACACTGAAGCTTTCTTT. This gives the protein CSAGTGANTEAFF.